This T cell receptor beta chain was identified in a study of T cell responses to AZD1222 COVID-19 vaccine. Study-wide results and limits: The donor group comprised mostly white British people and more females; the analysis possibly underestimated clonal diversity. The study found vaccine-associated CD4 TCRs spanning spike, dominant at 160-218 and 743-854. Repertoires were obtained solely post-peak T cell response.

A remark on this clone: Its specificity is not known.

Clones were read by immunoSEQ multiplex PCR, and TCRdb kept only the in-frame ones, dropping some. Among tens of thousands of clones, 80% to 90% were seen once, and the ten largest hold 9.3%. Germline loops: CDR1 MNHEY, CDR2 SMNVEV (reference sequence). The CDR3 loop spans 13 amino acids. Trimming cost V 1 base and J 1 base, with 4 bases left between them. The study pooled second doses at about 4 or about 12 weeks. V and J are TRBV27 and TRBJ1-1; D gene ambiguous. This TCR came from an adult who received the AZD1222 COVID-19 vaccine. Sequenced material: peripheral blood, taken 28 days after the second AZD1222 dose. CDR3 amino acids: CASSLWGNTEAFF. The CDR3 nucleotides read TGTGCCAGCAGTTTATGGGGGAACACTGAAGCTTTCTTT.